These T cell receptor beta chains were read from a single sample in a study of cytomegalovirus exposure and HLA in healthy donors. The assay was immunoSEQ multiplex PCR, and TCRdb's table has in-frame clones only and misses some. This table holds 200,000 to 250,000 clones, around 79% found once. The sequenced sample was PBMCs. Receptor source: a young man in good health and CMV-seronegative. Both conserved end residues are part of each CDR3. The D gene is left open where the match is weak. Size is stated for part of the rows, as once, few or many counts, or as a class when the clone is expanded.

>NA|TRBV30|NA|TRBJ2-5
CAWGSVGETQYF
TGTGCCTGGGGGTCTGTCGGGGAGACCCAGTACTTC
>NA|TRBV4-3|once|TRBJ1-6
CASSQTYNSPLHF
TGCGCCAGCAGCCAAACTTATAATTCACCCCTCCACTTT
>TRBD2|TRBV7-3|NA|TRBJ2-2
CASSLNVAGGTGELFF
TGTGCCAGCAGCTTAAACGTAGCGGGAGGCACCGGGGAGCTGTTTTTT
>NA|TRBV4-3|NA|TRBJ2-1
CASSRTAAAANEQFF
TGCGCCAGCAGCCGGACGGCAGCGGCCGCTAATGAGCAGTTCTTC
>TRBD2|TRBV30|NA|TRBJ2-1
CAWSSIRTSGGANERFF
TGTGCCTGGAGCAGCATCCGGACTAGCGGGGGGGCGAATGAGCGGTTCTTC
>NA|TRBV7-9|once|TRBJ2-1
CASSAWASVSYNEQFF
TGTGCCAGCAGTGCTTGGGCGTCTGTGTCCTACAATGAGCAGTTCTTC
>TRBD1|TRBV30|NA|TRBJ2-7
CAWSWGTEYEQYF
TGTGCCTGGAGTTGGGGGACAGAATACGAGCAGTACTTC
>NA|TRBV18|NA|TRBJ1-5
CASSPQGTNNQPQHF
TGTGCCAGCTCACCACAGGGGACAAACAATCAGCCCCAGCATTTT
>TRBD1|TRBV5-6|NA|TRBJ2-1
CASSAGTGLYNEQFF
TGTGCCAGCAGCGCCGGGACAGGTCTGTACAATGAGCAGTTCTTC
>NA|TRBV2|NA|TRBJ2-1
CASSRGDGPYNEQFF
TGTGCCAGCAGTCGAGGCGACGGCCCCTACAATGAGCAGTTCTTC